The clone carrying this T cell receptor (beta chain) was observed a single time. This specimen includes other DNA sequences encoding the same CDR3. This entry belongs to a study of blood T cell repertoires in COVID-19. Study as a whole: Collection of acute and convalescent COVID-19 samples took place in the United States, Italy and Spain.

CDR3 length: 12 residues. The germline V gene has CDR1 SNHLY and CDR2 FYNNEI. V was clipped by 4 bases and J by 4 bases, with 7 bases between them. Produced via immunoSEQ multiplex PCR; TCRdb's table is partial and in-frame only. This sample has fewer than 200,000 clones; 87% occur once, and the top ten carry under 25%. The TCR sequence derives from a man aged 55 to 70 with active or convalescent COVID-19. The material sequenced was peripheral blood. The chain links TRBV2 to TRBJ2-5; the D gene is possibly TRBD1 (6 bases). The CDR3 is CASSVRGETQYF. The CDR3 DNA is TGTGCCAGCAGTGTCAGGGGAGAGACCCAGTACTTC. The full variable domain, in which reference TRBV2 and TRBJ2-5 provide the parts outside the CDR3, is EPEVTQTPSHQVTQMGQEVILRCVPISNHLYFYWYRQILGQKVEFLVSFYNNEISEKSEIFDDQFSVERPDGSNFTLKIRSTKLEDSAMYFCASSVRGETQYFGPGTRLLVL.